This T cell receptor beta chain came from a study of CD8 T cells in ankylosing spondylitis. General study findings and limits: The authors reported significant enrichment of disease-linked clones in matched ankylosing spondylitis synovial fluid. Peripheral blood held disease-linked clones only at relatively low frequency, and these were CD8+.

Trimming stripped 3 bases from V and 12 bases from J, with 12 bases between. Germline CDR1 is DFQATT and CDR2 is SNEGSKA (reference sequence). CDR3 length: 12 residues. This clonotype appeared many times. As yet, its antigen is unknown. TCR beta libraries were made by quantitative 5'-RACE with molecular barcodes. TCRdb processed the 5' RACE reads anew with MiXCR; each CDR3 protein has one entry. Of about 240,000 distinct CDR3 sequences listed, around 10% were seen once; the top ten hold roughly 6.8%. The sequence was collected from a male donor with ankylosing spondylitis or in good health (not recorded which). The sequenced sample consisted of blood, either unsorted or a sorted T cell fraction (not recorded which). The chain combines TRBV20-1 with TRBJ1-6, with a possible D match to TRBD1 (6 bases). CDR3: CSARPDRGPLHF. CDR3 sequence (DNA): TGCAGTGCTAGGCCGGACAGAGGACCCCTCCACTTT.